This T cell receptor (beta chain) was found in a study of shared clonotypes between healthy human individuals. Study-wide findings and caveats: All-four-donor shared clonotypes had higher generation probabilities than non-shared clonotypes did. Blood was the sole source, and tissue repertoires probably differ. Investigators expected sequencing depth to affect clonotype sharing among donors.

The ends were cut back, 0 bases at V and 6 bases at J, with 8 bases in the middle. This CDR3 has 14 residues. Germline V gives CDR1 MNHEY, CDR2 SMNVEV (reference sequence). Libraries were prepared by immunoSEQ multiplex PCR; TCRdb keeps only in-frame clonotypes and omits some of them. The table has approximately 1.1 million clones, approximately 80% seen once. Comment on this clone: The antigen is unknown. Within the sample, other DNA sequences also encode this same CDR3.

Material: memory CD4+ T cells from PBMCs. Documented subset: CD45RA-negative fraction. This receptor was taken from a man aged 18 to 29 in good health. Some clones in this sample may be carry-over from other donors' samples. The genes are TRBV27 and TRBJ2-2, with D perhaps given as TRBD1 or TRBD2 (5 bases each). The CDR3, as DNA: TGTGCCAGCAGTTTATCCCAGGGAGCCGGGGAGCTGTTTTTT. Translated, it gives CASSLSQGAGELFF.